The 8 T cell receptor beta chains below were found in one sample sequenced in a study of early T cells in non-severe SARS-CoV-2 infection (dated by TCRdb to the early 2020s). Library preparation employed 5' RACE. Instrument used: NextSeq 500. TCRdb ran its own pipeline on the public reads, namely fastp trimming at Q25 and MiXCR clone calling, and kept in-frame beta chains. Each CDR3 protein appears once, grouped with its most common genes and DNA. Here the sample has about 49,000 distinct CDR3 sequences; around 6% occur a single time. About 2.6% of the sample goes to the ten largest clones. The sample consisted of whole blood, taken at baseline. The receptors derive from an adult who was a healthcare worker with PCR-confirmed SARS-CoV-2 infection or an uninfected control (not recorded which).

The CDR3 DNA is TGTGCCATCAGTGAGAACACAGGGGCGCAGAATCAGCCCCAGCATTTT. It codes for CAISENTGAQNQPQHF. The chain uses TRBV10-3 and TRBJ1-5, with 7 bases matching TRBD1. V gave up 2 bases and J gave up 4 bases; unmatched junction bases: 8. Germline V gene data show CDR1 as ENHRY and CDR2 as SYGVKD. CDR3 size: 16 residues.

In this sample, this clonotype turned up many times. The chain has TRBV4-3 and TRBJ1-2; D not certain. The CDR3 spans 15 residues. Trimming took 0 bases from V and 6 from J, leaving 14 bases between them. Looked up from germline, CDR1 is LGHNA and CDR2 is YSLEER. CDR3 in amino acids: CASSQDAHPQDGYTF. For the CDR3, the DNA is TGCGCCAGCAGCCAAGATGCCCACCCCCAGGATGGCTACACCTTC.

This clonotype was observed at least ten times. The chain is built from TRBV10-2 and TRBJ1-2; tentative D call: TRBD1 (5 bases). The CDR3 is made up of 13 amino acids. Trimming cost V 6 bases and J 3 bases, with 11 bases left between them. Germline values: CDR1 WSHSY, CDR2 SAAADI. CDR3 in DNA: TGCGCCAGCAGCCCGGACACATACTATGGCTACACCTTC. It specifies CASSPDTYYGYTF.

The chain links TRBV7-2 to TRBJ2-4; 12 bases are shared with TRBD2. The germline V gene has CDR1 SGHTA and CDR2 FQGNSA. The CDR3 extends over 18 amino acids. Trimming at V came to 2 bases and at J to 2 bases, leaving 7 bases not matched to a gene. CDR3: CASSLTLAGGPTKNIQYF. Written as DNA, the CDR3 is TGTGCCAGCAGCTTAACACTAGCGGGGGGACCTACCAAAAACATTCAGTACTTC.

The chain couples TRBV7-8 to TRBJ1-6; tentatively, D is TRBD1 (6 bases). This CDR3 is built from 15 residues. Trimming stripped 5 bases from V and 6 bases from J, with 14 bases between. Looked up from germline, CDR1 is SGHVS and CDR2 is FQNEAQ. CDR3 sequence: CASSGKQGTNSPLHF. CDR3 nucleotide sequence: TGTGCCAGCAGCGGCAAACAGGGCACTAATTCACCCCTCCACTTT.

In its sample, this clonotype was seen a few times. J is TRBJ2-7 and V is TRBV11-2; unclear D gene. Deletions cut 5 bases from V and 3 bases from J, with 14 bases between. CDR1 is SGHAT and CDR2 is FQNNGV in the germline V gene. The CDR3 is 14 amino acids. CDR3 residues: CASSAQRTDYEQYF. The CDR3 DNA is TGTGCCAGCAGCGCCCAGAGGACGGACTACGAGCAGTACTTC.

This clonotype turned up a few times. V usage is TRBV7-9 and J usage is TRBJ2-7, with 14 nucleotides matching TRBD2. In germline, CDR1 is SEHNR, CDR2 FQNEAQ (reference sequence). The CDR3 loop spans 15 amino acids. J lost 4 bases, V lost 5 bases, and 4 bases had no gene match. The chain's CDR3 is CASSPRLAGGYEQYF. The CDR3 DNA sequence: TGTGCCAGCAGCCCCCGACTAGCGGGGGGGTACGAGCAGTACTTC.

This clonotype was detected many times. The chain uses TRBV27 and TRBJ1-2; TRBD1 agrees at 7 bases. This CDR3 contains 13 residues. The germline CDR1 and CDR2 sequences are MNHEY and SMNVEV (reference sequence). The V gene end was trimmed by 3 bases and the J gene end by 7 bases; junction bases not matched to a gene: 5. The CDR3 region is CASSFRQGAGYTF. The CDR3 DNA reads TGTGCCAGCAGTTTCCGACAGGGAGCTGGCTACACCTTC.